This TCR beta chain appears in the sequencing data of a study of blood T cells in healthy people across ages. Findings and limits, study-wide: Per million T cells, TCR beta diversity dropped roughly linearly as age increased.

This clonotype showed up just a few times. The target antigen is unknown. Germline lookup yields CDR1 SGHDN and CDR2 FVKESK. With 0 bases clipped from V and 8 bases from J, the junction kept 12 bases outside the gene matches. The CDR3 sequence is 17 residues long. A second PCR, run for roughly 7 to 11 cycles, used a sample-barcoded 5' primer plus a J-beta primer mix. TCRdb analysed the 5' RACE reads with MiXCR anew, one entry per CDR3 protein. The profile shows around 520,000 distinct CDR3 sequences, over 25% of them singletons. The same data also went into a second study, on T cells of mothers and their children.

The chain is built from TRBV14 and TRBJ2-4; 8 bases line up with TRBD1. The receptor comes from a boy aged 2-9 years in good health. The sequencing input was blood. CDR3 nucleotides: TGTGCCAGCAGCCAAGATAGGGTGACAGGGGTGAACGACATTCAGTACTTC. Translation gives CASSQDRVTGVNDIQYF.